What follows describes a single T cell receptor beta chain. The data stem from a study of blood T cell repertoires in COVID-19. Study in general: COVID-19 samples collected from the United States, Italy and Spain covered acute and convalescent phases. Nucleic acid was either cDNA or gDNA, and it came from T cells, B-cell-depleted T cells, or PBMCs.

Germline CDR1 and CDR2: DFQATT and SNEGSKA (reference sequence). V shed 5 bases and J shed 4 bases, with 9 bases lying between them. The CDR3 is made up of 11 amino acids. Source study methods: Estimated nucleated cell counts came from reference gene primer amplification. Assay used: immunoSEQ multiplex PCR; TCRdb lists only in-frame clones, some missing. D and trimming were read from the DNA, whereas the V and J calls and clone size are those reported in that table. Among around 50,000 clones listed, roughly 91% were seen once. This receptor was obtained from a man aged 50 or older with active COVID-19. The chain carries TRBV20-1 and TRBJ2-7, with D perhaps TRBD1 (5 bases). Sequencing used peripheral blood. The chain's CDR3 is CSAFRQYEQYF. CDR3 bases: TGCAGTGCTTTCCGACAGTACGAGCAGTACTTC.